These 21 T cell receptor beta chains were sequenced from one sample in a study of cytomegalovirus exposure and HLA in healthy donors. This PCR relied on a set of 60 Vbeta primers and 13 Jbeta primers. Produced via immunoSEQ multiplex PCR; TCRdb's table is partial and in-frame only. The sample contains 120,000 to 150,000 clones, 75% to 90% of which appear only once. Material for sequencing was PBMCs. The origin of the receptors is a female donor in good health and CMV-seronegative.

CDR3 amino acids: CASSLPGGGTEAFF. The CDR3 bases are TGTGCCAGCAGTTTACCGGGAGGGGGCACTGAAGCTTTCTTT. The chain couples TRBV28 to TRBJ1-1, with a weak D call TRBD1 (6 bases). Trimming took off 2 bases at V and 4 bases at J, with 11 bases between the two ends. The CDR3 has 14 amino acids. Germline V gene sequence: CDR1 MDHEN, CDR2 SYDVKM.

This clone was detected only once. V usage is TRBV6-5 and J usage is TRBJ1-6; 7 bases agree with TRBD1. The germline CDR1 and CDR2 sequences are MNHEY and SVGAGI. Trimming cost V 6 bases and J 9 bases; bases outside gene matches: 8. CDR3 length: 14 amino acids. The CDR3 DNA reads as TGTGCCAGCAGCCTTGACAGGGTTGGTTCACCCCTCCACTTT. Translation gives CASSLDRVGSPLHF.

V and J are TRBV5-1 and TRBJ2-2; D ambiguous. Germline loops: CDR1 SGHRS, CDR2 YFSETQ. V lost 0 bases, J lost 0 bases, and 3 bases lay in between. The CDR3 length is 14 residues. The CDR3 DNA reads TGCGCCAGCAGCTTGGGCGCGAACACCGGGGAGCTGTTTTTT. The encoded protein is CASSLGANTGELFF.

This chain uses TRBV5-6 with TRBJ2-5; 10 nucleotides match TRBD2. J gave up 5 bases and V 6 bases, and 16 bases lay outside the gene matches. Germline lookup yields CDR1 SGHDT and CDR2 YYEEEE. This CDR3 is built from 17 residues. In nucleotides, the CDR3 is TGTGCCAGCAAGACAGGCCTTAGCGGGAGGTTTGGGGAGACCCAGTACTTC. It specifies CASKTGLSGRFGETQYF.

The chain uses TRBV9 and TRBJ2-3; 10 bases match TRBD2. After removal of 4 bases from V and 6 bases from J, the junction contained 8 bases not matched to a gene. This CDR3 region has 15 residues. The V gene's germline CDR1 is SGDLS and CDR2 YYNGEE. CDR3 amino acids: CASSFLAGELDTQYF. In nucleotides, the CDR3 is TGTGCCAGCAGCTTCCTAGCGGGGGAGTTGGATACGCAGTATTTT.

The rearrangement links TRBV6-1 to TRBJ2-2; TRBD2 might be the D (5 bases). This CDR3 spans 18 amino acids. The germline CDR1 and CDR2 sequences are MNHNS and SASEGT. V lost 4 bases and J lost 4, with 22 bases in between. The CDR3 nucleotides are TGTGCCAGCAGTGTTTCCCCTCCCGGAGGTGCGGGCACCGGGGAGCTGTTTTTT. It yields the protein CASSVSPPGGAGTGELFF.

There are a few counts of this clone. The chain carries TRBV5-4 and TRBJ2-2; 7 bases are a match to TRBD2. The germline V gene has CDR1 SGHNT and CDR2 YYREEE (reference sequence). V trimming: 4 bases; J trimming: 2 bases; junction bases outside the gene matches: 8. This CDR3 comprises 16 residues. Here the CDR3 reads CASSGRERDNTGELFF. The CDR3 nucleotides are TGTGCCAGCAGCGGCCGGGAGCGGGATAACACCGGGGAGCTGTTTTTT.

The chain couples TRBV7-9 to TRBJ1-1; D not resolved. V lost 5 bases, J lost 2 bases, and 9 bases lay in between. Germline CDR1 reads SEHNR; CDR2 reads FQNEAQ (reference sequence). The CDR3 loop spans 13 amino acids. The CDR3 here is CASSQQINTEAFF. The CDR3 coding sequence is TGTGCCAGCAGCCAACAGATAAACACTGAAGCTTTCTTT.

The chain's CDR3 is CASSRSGTGSNEQFF. The CDR3 DNA is TGTGCCAGCAGCCGCTCCGGGACAGGGTCCAATGAGCAGTTCTTC. The chain combines TRBV16 with TRBJ2-1; 9 bases are shared with TRBD1. CDR3 length: 15 amino acids. Unmatched junction bases numbered 7, after V lost 4 bases and J lost 6 bases. Germline V gene data show CDR1 as KGHSY and CDR2 as FQNENV.

The chain carries TRBV6-5 and TRBJ2-3; possibly TRBD2 for D (6 bases). CDR1 is MNHEY, CDR2 SVGAGI, per germline. CDR3 length: 13 residues. The V end lost 8 bases, the J end lost 3 bases, and 12 bases lay between the germline ends. This CDR3 is CASSAGRTDTQYF. The CDR3 DNA sequence: TGTGCCAGCTCCGCGGGACGTACAGATACGCAGTATTTT.

The J gene is TRBJ2-5, the V gene TRBV10-3; 8 bases map to TRBD1. The germline gives CDR1 ENHRY, CDR2 SYGVKD. The CDR3 extends over 13 amino acids. V shed 5 bases and J 5 bases; nucleotides not matched to a gene: 4. The CDR3 bases are TGTGCCATCAGTACAGGGGGAAGCGAGACCCAGTACTTC. Amino acids: CAISTGGSETQYF.

This chain joins TRBV6-5 and TRBJ1-1; 8 bases line up with TRBD1. CDR3 length equals 16 residues. Trimming took 2 bases from V and 0 from J; bases not matched to a gene: 5. Germline V lookup: CDR1 MNHEY, CDR2 SVGAGI. The CDR3 sequence is CASSYLTGGLNTEAFF. The CDR3 DNA is TGTGCCAGCAGTTACCTAACAGGGGGTCTGAACACTGAAGCTTTCTTT.

The genes are TRBV7-9 and TRBJ2-7; 9 positions match TRBD1. The CDR3 is made up of 13 amino acids. Germline-derived CDR1 and CDR2 are SEHNR and FQNEAQ (reference sequence). J was trimmed by 5 bases and V by 2 bases; bases with no gene match: 1. This CDR3 reads CASSLTGGNEQYF. CDR3 nucleotide sequence: TGTGCCAGCAGCTTAACAGGGGGCAACGAGCAGTACTTC.

This clone came up a few times. The rearrangement uses TRBV15 and TRBJ2-1, with 14 nucleotides matching TRBD2. V lost 8 bases to trimming and J lost 9 bases; unmatched junction nucleotides: 15. Germline V gives CDR1 LNHNV, CDR2 YYDKDF (reference sequence). The CDR3 is 17 amino acids. CDR3 loop: CATGEPLTSGRAGEQFF. DNA of the CDR3: TGTGCCACCGGGGAACCCCTGACTAGCGGGAGGGCCGGTGAGCAGTTCTTC.

This clone has just a few counts. The chain couples TRBV6-1 to TRBJ1-4; tentative D call: TRBD1 (6 bases). CDR1 and CDR2 from the germline V gene are MNHNS and SASEGT. V lost 3 bases and J lost 5, with 19 bases in between. CDR3 length equals 17 residues. CDR3: CASSDRGWGIQNEKLFF. CDR3 nucleotides: TGTGCCAGCAGTGACAGGGGCTGGGGAATACAAAATGAAAAACTGTTTTTT.

The chain has TRBV6-1 and TRBJ1-2, with 10 bases lining up with TRBD1. CDR1 and CDR2 (germline): MNHNS, SASEGT. This CDR3 contains 15 residues. The ends lost 5 bases at V and 2 bases at J; junction bases unmatched: 5. CDR3: CASSSRQGANYGYTF. The CDR3 nucleotides are TGTGCCAGCAGTTCTCGACAGGGGGCAAACTATGGCTACACCTTC.

This sequence joins TRBV6-5 and TRBJ1-5; 7 nucleotides line up with TRBD1. V dropped 2 bases and J dropped 10; count of bases not matched to a gene: 8. The CDR3 totals 14 residues. Germline CDR1 MNHEY, CDR2 SVGAGI. CDR3 amino acids: CASSYRDTGAPQHF. As DNA, the CDR3 is TGTGCCAGCAGTTACCGCGACACAGGGGCCCCCCAGCATTTT.

This chain connects TRBV11-1 to TRBJ1-3; 8 nucleotides match TRBD1. In germline, CDR1 is SGHAT, CDR2 FQDESV (reference sequence). The CDR3 runs to 15 residues. Losses at the gene ends were 4 bases for V and 1 base for J; bases not matched to a gene: 3. This CDR3 is CASSYQGASGNTIYF. DNA of the CDR3: TGTGCCAGCAGCTATCAGGGGGCTTCTGGAAACACCATATATTTT.

This clone came up once. This chain links TRBV5-6 with TRBJ2-5, with D perhaps matching TRBD1 (7 bases). V lost 4 bases and J lost 7, with 17 bases in between. The germline CDR1 and CDR2 sequences are SGHDT and YYEEEE. The CDR3 totals 14 residues. This chain's CDR3 is CASSPGGTVRTQYF. Written as DNA, the CDR3 is TGTGCCAGCAGCCCCGGAGGGACAGTCAGGACCCAGTACTTC.

The genes are TRBV2 and TRBJ2-1, with D hard to call. This CDR3 region has 12 residues. CDR1 and CDR2 from the germline V gene are SNHLY and FYNNEI. Trimming cost V 5 bases and J 8 bases, with 10 bases left between them. The CDR3 sequence is CASSLTIHEQFF. In nucleotides, the CDR3 is TGTGCCAGCAGTCTCACTATACATGAGCAGTTCTTC.

The genes are TRBV11-3 and TRBJ2-3, with D hard to call. Germline loops: CDR1 SGHNT, CDR2 YENEEA. There are 14 residues in the CDR3. V shed 0 bases and J shed 4 bases, with 8 bases lying between them. The CDR3: CASSLDRSSDTQYF. The CDR3 coding sequence is TGTGCCAGCAGCTTAGATCGCAGTTCAGATACGCAGTATTTT.